The 8 T cell receptor beta chains below were found in one sample sequenced in a study of blood T cell repertoires in COVID-19. Using immunoSEQ multiplex PCR, the repertoire was profiled, and TCRdb retains in-frame clones only, with some absent. Of 140,000 or so clones listed, 65% to 85% are singletons. The sample was peripheral blood. Receptors were obtained from a woman between 50 and 59 years old with acute or convalescent COVID-19.

The chain carries TRBV9 and TRBJ2-3, with 12 positions matching TRBD2. The CDR3 runs 16 residues. Losses at the gene ends were 0 bases for V and 5 bases for J; bases not matched to a gene: 4. Germline CDR1 and CDR2: SGDLS and YYNGEE. CDR3 loop: CASSVGTSGVGDTQYF. The CDR3 coding sequence is TGTGCCAGCAGCGTAGGGACTAGCGGGGTGGGAGATACGCAGTATTTT.

The chain couples TRBV28 to TRBJ2-7; maybe TRBD1 (6 bases). The V and J ends lost 7 bases and 4 bases respectively, with 11 bases between them. Per germline, CDR1 MDHEN and CDR2 SYDVKM. The CDR3 extends over 12 amino acids. Here the CDR3 DNA reads TGTGCCAGCACTGCACAGGGTTACGAGCAGTACTTC. Translated: CASTAQGYEQYF.

This clone was detected only a few times. The J gene is TRBJ2-3, the V gene TRBV6-2 or TRBV6-3, with 9 bases that match TRBD2. With 3 bases clipped from V and 2 bases from J, the junction kept 6 bases outside the gene matches. Germline CDR1 is MNHEY and CDR2 is SVGEGT. The CDR3 runs 16 residues. CDR3 loop: CASSYGASGDTDTQYF. As DNA, the CDR3 is TGTGCCAGCAGTTATGGTGCTAGCGGGGACACAGATACGCAGTATTTT.

This clone has only a few counts. The CDR3 DNA sequence: TGTGCCACCAGTGACCGGACAGGGGGCTACAATGAGCAGTTCTTC. Translating it yields CATSDRTGGYNEQFF. This chain connects TRBV24-1 to TRBJ2-1, with TRBD1 identical over 10 bases. This CDR3 has 15 residues. From germline, CDR1 is KGHDR and CDR2 SFDVKD. The V segment lost 4 bases and the J segment 3 bases; nucleotides outside the gene matches: 2.

The chain recombines TRBV7-9 with TRBJ1-2; TRBD1 might be the D (6 bases). Germline loops: CDR1 SEHNR, CDR2 FQNEAQ (reference sequence). The V end lost 5 bases, the J end lost 4 bases, and 14 bases lay between the germline ends. The CDR3 is made up of 14 amino acids. CDR3 in DNA: TGTGCCAGCAGCGGGGGCCAGAGCTTCTATGGCTACACCTTC. This encodes CASSGGQSFYGYTF.

The chain recombines TRBV27 with TRBJ1-1, with TRBD1 matching over 8 bases. This CDR3 is built from 12 residues. The trim removed 6 bases at V and 5 bases at J, leaving 2 bases unmatched. CDR1 MNHEY and CDR2 SMNVEV come from the germline V gene (reference sequence). The CDR3 sequence: CASRTGGTEAFF. DNA for the CDR3: TGTGCCAGCAGAACAGGGGGGACTGAAGCTTTCTTT.

This clone was seen more than once but under ten times. V gene TRBV27 combines with J gene TRBJ1-1; TRBD1 aligns across 7 bases. The CDR3 extends over 13 amino acids. V trimming: 7 bases; J trimming: 6 bases; junction bases outside the gene matches: 8. Germline CDR1 MNHEY, CDR2 SMNVEV (reference sequence). CDR3 bases: TGTGCCAGCAATTACAGGGGTGGTGCTGAAGCTTTCTTT. It specifies CASNYRGGAEAFF.

The chain is built from TRBV20-1 and TRBJ1-2; tentative D call: TRBD1 (5 bases). The germline V gene has CDR1 DFQATT and CDR2 SNEGSKA (reference sequence). CDR3 length: 11 residues. Trimming removed 5 bases at V and 3 bases at J, with 7 bases between. CDR3 in DNA: TGCAGTGCTGGGGCCTACTATGGCTACACCTTC. Amino acid sequence: CSAGAYYGYTF.